Shown below are 5 T cell receptor beta chains from a single sample sequenced in a study of blood T cell repertoires in COVID-19. Profiled with immunoSEQ multiplex PCR; TCRdb holds only in-frame clones, not every one. Here the sample spans 190,000 or so clones, about 86% being singletons. The specimen was peripheral blood. The source of these receptors is a woman in her thirties with active or convalescent COVID-19.

The V gene is TRBV3-1 (or the pseudogene TRBV3-2), the J gene TRBJ1-1; D may be TRBD1 (5 bases). The CDR3 extends over 11 amino acids. CDR1 and CDR2 from the germline V gene are LGHDT and YNNKEL (reference sequence). Trimming took 3 bases from V and 9 from J, leaving 8 bases between them. The CDR3 here is CASSHGQQAFF. The CDR3 nucleotides read TGTGCCAGCAGCCACGGACAACAAGCTTTCTTT.

The chain has TRBV18 and TRBJ2-7, with a tentative D call TRBD2 (6 bases). V gave up 0 bases and J gave up 2 bases, with 17 bases separating them. Germline CDR1 is KGHSH and CDR2 is LQKENI. The CDR3 consists of 17 residues. The chain's CDR3 is CASSPPGGWGTTYEQYF. In nucleotides, the CDR3 is TGTGCCAGCTCACCACCGGGGGGTTGGGGAACTACCTACGAGCAGTACTTC.

This clone was detected only once. The chain has TRBV5-5 and TRBJ2-6, with 10 bases that match TRBD1. V lost 5 bases to trimming and J lost 0 bases; unmatched junction nucleotides: 8. The CDR3 covers 18 residues. Germline lookup yields CDR1 SGHKS and CDR2 YYEKEE (reference sequence). The chain's CDR3 is CASSVLGQGISGANVLTF. Here the CDR3 DNA reads TGTGCCAGCAGTGTCCTGGGACAGGGGATCTCTGGGGCCAACGTCCTGACTTTC.

J is TRBJ2-3 and V is TRBV19; TRBD2 is a possible D gene (6 bases). V was shortened by 9 bases and J by 0 bases, with 16 bases between the two germline ends. The CDR3 length is 15 residues. Germline loops: CDR1 LNHDA, CDR2 SQIVND (reference sequence). The chain's CDR3 is CASQLSGPSTDTQYF. The CDR3 nucleotides read TGTGCCAGCCAACTCAGCGGGCCCAGCACAGATACGCAGTATTTT.

The rearrangement links TRBV7-6 to TRBJ1-2; D unresolved. CDR1 is SGHVS and CDR2 is FNYEAQ in the germline V gene. V gave up 4 bases and J gave up 0 bases, with 12 bases separating them. The CDR3 is 15 residues long. This CDR3 is CASSSRVGANYGYTF. CDR3 in DNA: TGTGCCAGCAGCTCCCGGGTAGGAGCTAACTATGGCTACACCTTC.